One T cell receptor (beta chain) is described in this entry. Its antigen is still unknown. The treatment: oral pan-JAK inhibitor, 5-10 mg twice daily. Extraction and reverse transcription of RNA yielded cDNA as the sequencing template. Assay: immunoSEQ multiplex PCR; the TCRdb copy retains only in-frame clones and omits some. This repertoire shows 200,000 to 250,000 clones, over 60% found once; its top ten account for about 4%. The data stem from a study of CD8+ T cells in alopecia areata. For the study at large: Treated patients swallowed 5 to 10 mg of oral tofacitinib twice daily. Study-level findings and limits: The study also sequences resident alphabeta T cells of normal skin in scalp samples.

The CDR3 runs 13 residues. V lost 0 bases to trimming and J lost 9 bases, with 12 bases between them. The germline gives CDR1 SGHAT, CDR2 FQNNGV. This sequence was found in a human donor with alopecia areata. The source material was CD4+ T cells sorted from blood, sampled at week 4, from a patient treated with tofacitinib. The rearrangement uses TRBV11-2 and TRBJ2-7, with D perhaps TRBD1 (5 bases). The CDR3 protein is CASSLDQGRRQYF. CDR3 nucleotides: TGTGCCAGCAGCTTAGATCAGGGAAGGCGGCAGTACTTC.